This entry describes one T cell receptor (beta chain). Its antigen is as yet unknown. The source of the sample is a study of cytomegalovirus exposure and HLA in healthy donors. Study-level results: Most TCR beta V segments were productive about 87% or about 30% of the time in an earlier analysis.

The donors gave bone marrow, and they were healthy. With 2 bases removed from V and 2 bases from J, the gap between germline ends came to 13 bases. Per germline, CDR1 MDHEN and CDR2 SYDVKM. This CDR3 has 15 amino acids. Primers for the PCR totalled 60 Vbeta and 13 Jbeta. Libraries were prepared by immunoSEQ multiplex PCR; TCRdb keeps only in-frame clonotypes and omits some of them. The sample has around 130,000 clones; 81% are singletons. This chain uses TRBV28 with TRBJ2-7; weak D call: TRBD1 (6 bases). This clonotype was sampled from a woman aged 40 to 50 in good health and CMV-seronegative. The sample comprised PBMCs. The CDR3 protein is CASSLKNQGPYEQYF. CDR3 coding DNA: TGTGCCAGCAGTTTAAAGAATCAGGGGCCCTACGAGCAGTACTTC.